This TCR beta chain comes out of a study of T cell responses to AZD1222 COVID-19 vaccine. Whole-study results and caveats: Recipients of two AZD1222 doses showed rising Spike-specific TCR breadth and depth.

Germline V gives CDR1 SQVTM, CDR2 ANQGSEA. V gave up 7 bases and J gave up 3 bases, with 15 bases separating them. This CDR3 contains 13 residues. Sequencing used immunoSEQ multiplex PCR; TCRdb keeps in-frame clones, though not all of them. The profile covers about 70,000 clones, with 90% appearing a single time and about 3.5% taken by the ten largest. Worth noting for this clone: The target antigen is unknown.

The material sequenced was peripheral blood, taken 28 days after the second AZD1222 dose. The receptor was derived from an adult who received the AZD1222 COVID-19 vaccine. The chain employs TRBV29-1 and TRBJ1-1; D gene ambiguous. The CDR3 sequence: CSALGGMYTEAFF. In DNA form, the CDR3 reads TGCAGCGCGTTGGGCGGAATGTACACTGAAGCTTTCTTT.